This TCR beta chain is drawn from a study of CD8+CD57+ T cells in acquired aplastic anemia. Profiles of TCR beta VDJ and CDR3 were generated from a genomic DNA template. TCRdb recomputed calls from the reads with MiXCR, one row per CDR3 protein. The profile shows under 350,000 distinct CDR3 sequences, approximately 57% of them singletons. This clonotype appeared a few times. Germline V lookup: CDR1 KGHDR, CDR2 SFDVKD. The CDR3 is 16 residues long. Trimming at V came to 3 bases and at J to 1 base, leaving 4 bases not matched to a gene. For sequencing, patients were chosen who had shown expansion of CD8+CD57+ cells by flow cytometry.

Sequenced material: sorted CD4+, CD8+, or CD8+CD57+ T cells (not recorded which) from PBMCs. The J gene is TRBJ2-3, the V gene TRBV24-1; TRBD1 matches 9 bases. The origin of this receptor is a human donor with aplastic anemia. CDR3 amino acids: CATSDEGQGGTDTQYF. CDR3 DNA sequence: TGTGCCACCAGTGATGAGGGACAGGGAGGCACAGATACGCAGTATTTT.